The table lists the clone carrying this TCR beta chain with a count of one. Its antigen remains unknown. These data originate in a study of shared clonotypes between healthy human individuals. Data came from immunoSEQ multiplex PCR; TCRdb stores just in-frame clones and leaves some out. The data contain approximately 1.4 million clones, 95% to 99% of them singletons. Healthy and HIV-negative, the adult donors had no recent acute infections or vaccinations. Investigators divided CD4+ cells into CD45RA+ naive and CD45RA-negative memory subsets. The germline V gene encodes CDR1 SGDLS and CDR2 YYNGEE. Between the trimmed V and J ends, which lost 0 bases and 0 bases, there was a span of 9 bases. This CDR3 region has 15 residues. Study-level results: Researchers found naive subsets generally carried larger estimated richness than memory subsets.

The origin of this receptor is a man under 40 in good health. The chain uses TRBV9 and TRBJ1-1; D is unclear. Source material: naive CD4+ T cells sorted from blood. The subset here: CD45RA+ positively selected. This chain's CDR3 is CASSVEGVMNTEAFF. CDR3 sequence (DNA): TGTGCCAGCAGCGTAGAGGGCGTCATGAACACTGAAGCTTTCTTT.